What follows are 16 T cell receptor beta chains derived from one specimen sequenced in a study of tumor-infiltrating lymphocytes in localized non-small cell lung cancer. Produced via immunoSEQ multiplex PCR; TCRdb's table is partial and in-frame only. Of 20,000 to 25,000 clones in the sample, approximately 64% were seen once. The sequenced sample was lung tumor tissue. These receptors came from a human donor with non-small cell lung cancer.

The rearrangement uses TRBV6-5 and TRBJ1-2; D call uncertain. This CDR3 has 15 residues. From germline, CDR1 is MNHEY and CDR2 SVGAGI. The V gene lost 6 bases and the J gene lost 8 bases, with 22 bases spanning the gap. The CDR3 nucleotides read TGTGCCAGCAGCCGCGCCCTGACCAGTTTGACGGGCTACACCTTC. This codes for CASSRALTSLTGYTF.

The chain has TRBV5-1 and TRBJ1-1, with a possible D match to TRBD1 (5 bases). Trimming stripped 5 bases from V and 0 bases from J, with 11 bases between. This CDR3 comprises 14 residues. In germline, CDR1 is SGHRS, CDR2 YFSETQ. The CDR3 bases are TGCGCCAGCAGGGGTCGGGGGTTGAACACTGAAGCTTTCTTT. This encodes CASRGRGLNTEAFF. Using reference TRBV5-1 and TRBJ1-1 for the parts outside the CDR3, the full variable domain is KAGVTQTPRYLIKTRGQQVTLSCSPISGHRSVSWYQQTPGQGLQFLFEYFSETQRNKGNFPGRFSGRQFSNSRSEMNVSTLELGDSALYLCASRGRGLNTEAFFGQGTRLTVV.

The chain recombines TRBV14 with TRBJ1-2, with a weak D call TRBD1 (6 bases). This CDR3 contains 13 residues. V lost 5 bases to trimming and J lost 4 bases, with 11 bases between them. Germline CDR1 SGHDN, CDR2 FVKESK. CDR3 region: CASSVQGFYGYTF. CDR3 in DNA: TGTGCCAGCAGCGTACAGGGTTTCTATGGCTACACCTTC. The entire variable domain, with the rest obtained from reference TRBV14 and TRBJ1-2, is as follows: EAGVTQFPSHSVIEKGQTVTLRCDPISGHDNLYWYRRVMGKEIKFLLHFVKESKQDESGMPNNRFLAERTGGTYSTLKVQPAELEDSGVYFCASSVQGFYGYTFGSGTRLTVV.

The rearrangement joins TRBV5-1 to TRBJ2-3, with D possibly matching TRBD1 (6 bases). Germline CDR1 is SGHRS and CDR2 is YFSETQ. CDR3 size: 15 residues. The V gene lost 2 bases and the J gene lost 6 bases, with 16 bases spanning the gap. CDR3 DNA sequence: TGCGCCAGCAGCTTTGGACAGCTTCAGACGGATACGCAGTATTTT. It yields the protein CASSFGQLQTDTQYF. Combining the CDR3 with reference TRBV5-1 and TRBJ2-3 gives the whole variable domain KAGVTQTPRYLIKTRGQQVTLSCSPISGHRSVSWYQQTPGQGLQFLFEYFSETQRNKGNFPGRFSGRQFSNSRSEMNVSTLELGDSALYLCASSFGQLQTDTQYFGPGTRLTVL.

The chain combines TRBV6-5 with TRBJ2-7; D may be TRBD2 (5 bases). Trimming removed 5 bases at V and 0 bases at J, with 14 bases between. The CDR3 is 15 residues long. The germline V gene has CDR1 MNHEY and CDR2 SVGAGI. The CDR3 loop is CASSPYGVSSYEQYF. The CDR3 bases are TGTGCCAGCAGTCCCTACGGGGTTAGCTCCTACGAGCAGTACTTC.

The chain joins TRBV7-6 to TRBJ2-1, with 9 bases that match TRBD2. CDR1 and CDR2 (germline): SGHVS, FNYEAQ. Trimming at V came to 5 bases and at J to 8 bases, leaving 10 bases not matched to a gene. This CDR3 has 15 amino acids. Here the CDR3 DNA reads TGTGCCAGCAGCGGGGGACTAGCCCTCAGTGATGAGCAGTTCTTC. Encoded protein: CASSGGLALSDEQFF.

The V gene is TRBV18, the J gene TRBJ1-1; tentatively, D is TRBD1 (6 bases). The germline V gene encodes CDR1 KGHSH and CDR2 LQKENI. CDR3 length: 16 residues. V was shortened by 2 bases and J by 3 bases, with 16 bases between the two germline ends. CDR3 DNA sequence: TGTGCCAGCTCACCATTCTCCAGGGGTAGTCACACTGAAGCTTTCTTT. It yields the protein CASSPFSRGSHTEAFF.

The chain joins TRBV7-3 to TRBJ2-1, with 9 bases aligning to TRBD1. This CDR3 has 14 amino acids. CDR1 is SGHTA and CDR2 is FQGTGA in the germline V gene. J was trimmed by 5 bases and V by 5 bases; bases with no gene match: 4. The CDR3 DNA sequence: TGTGCCAGCAGCCGGGACAGGGAGAACAATGAGCAGTTCTTC. Its protein product is CASSRDRENNEQFF.

The CDR3 sequence: CASRRTGFDGYTF. CDR3 DNA sequence: TGTGCCAGCAGGCGGACAGGTTTTGATGGCTACACCTTC. The V call is TRBV28, the J call TRBJ1-2; the match to TRBD1 covers 7 bases. CDR3 length: 13 amino acids. V shed 6 bases and J 6 bases; nucleotides not matched to a gene: 7. Germline-derived CDR1 and CDR2 are MDHEN and SYDVKM.

This chain joins TRBV2 and TRBJ1-2; 9 nucleotides agree with TRBD1. J gave up 7 bases and V 6 bases, and 9 bases lay outside the gene matches. The CDR3 length is 14 residues. CDR1 SNHLY and CDR2 FYNNEI come from the germline V gene. CDR3 residues: CASSFGQGRGGYTF. The CDR3 nucleotides are TGTGCCAGCAGCTTTGGACAGGGGCGGGGTGGCTACACCTTC.

V is TRBV2 and J is TRBJ1-2; no clear D. CDR1 and CDR2 (germline): SNHLY, FYNNEI. The CDR3 extends over 13 amino acids. V gave up 2 bases and J gave up 8 bases, with 12 bases separating them. The CDR3 here is CASSENPFLGYTF. In DNA form, the CDR3 reads TGTGCCAGCAGTGAAAACCCCTTTTTGGGCTACACCTTC.

This rearrangement joins TRBV6-5 to TRBJ2-3, with no clear D. V was cut by 6 bases and J by 8 bases, with 15 bases left in between. The CDR3 contains 13 residues. In germline, CDR1 is MNHEY, CDR2 SVGAGI. The CDR3 DNA sequence: TGTGCCAGCAGCCCCGACGGTTGGGGTACGCAGTATTTT. Amino acids: CASSPDGWGTQYF.

The chain employs TRBV1 and TRBJ2-1; the table calls TRBD2, which could not be checked here. TRBV1 is annotated as a pseudogene. The CDR3 runs to 16 residues. The CDR3 protein is CTSSQEVAGEENEQFF. Here the CDR3 DNA reads TGCACCAGCAGCCAAGAGGTAGCGGGAGAAGAGAATGAGCAGTTCTTC.

The rearrangement uses TRBV28 and TRBJ1-3; 9 nucleotides align to TRBD1. CDR3 length: 17 residues. V shed 3 bases and J 2 bases; nucleotides not matched to a gene: 8. Germline loops: CDR1 MDHEN, CDR2 SYDVKM. The CDR3 loop reads CASSFPRTGEPGNTIYF. As DNA, the CDR3 is TGTGCCAGCAGTTTTCCCCGGACAGGGGAGCCTGGAAACACCATATATTTT.

In this sample, this clone turned up a few times. The chain is built from TRBV19 and TRBJ1-2; no reliable D call. Germline CDR1 and CDR2: LNHDA and SQIVND (reference sequence). CDR3 size: 13 residues. V shed 4 bases and J shed 6 bases, with 12 bases lying between them. CDR3 region: CASSSRAGDGYTF. Here the CDR3 DNA reads TGTGCCAGTAGTAGTCGGGCGGGCGATGGCTACACCTTC.

This chain uses TRBV7-8 with TRBJ2-1; tentative D call: TRBD1 (5 bases). V dropped 5 bases and J dropped 7 bases, with 12 bases sitting between them. The CDR3 length is 13 residues. Germline CDR1 and CDR2: SGHVS and FQNEAQ. The CDR3 nucleotides read TGTGCCAGCAGCCAAGACAGAGGTAATGAGCAGTTCTTC. Its translation is CASSQDRGNEQFF.